These 16 T cell receptor beta chains were sequenced from one sample in a study of shared clonotypes between healthy human individuals (dated by TCRdb to 2020 to 2022). Libraries came from the immunoSEQ multiplex PCR assay. TCRdb re-hosts the immuneACCESS table, in-frame sequences only. Its copies lack some clones; in the studies checked, an unresolved V gene accounts for under half of them, and the cause for the rest is not known. The sample table lists about 1 million clones, around 76% of them with a count of one. 1.2% to 1.5% of the sample rests with the top ten. Sequencing input: memory CD4+ T cells sorted from blood. The meaning of the sample's cell subset or site label: CD45RA-negative fraction. The receptors were gathered from a man aged 18 to 30 in good health.

To note about this clone: This sample also contains other DNA sequences that code for the same CDR3. The chain uses TRBV6-6 and TRBJ2-7, with a weak D call TRBD1 (6 bases). Trimming pared 0 bases from V and 1 base from J, leaving 7 bases between. The CDR3 has 14 amino acids. The germline V gene encodes CDR1 MNHNY and CDR2 SVGAGI (reference sequence). CDR3: CASSYSRGSYEQYF. CDR3 nucleotide sequence: TGTGCCAGCAGTTACTCCAGGGGATCCTACGAGCAGTACTTC.

The chain carries TRBV9 and TRBJ2-3, with D tentatively TRBD1 (8 bases). This CDR3 has 17 amino acids. V gave up 4 bases and J gave up 4 bases, with 22 bases separating them. Germline V gives CDR1 SGDLS, CDR2 YYNGEE. Here the CDR3 reads CASSPGGTGGGSDTQYF. DNA of the CDR3: TGTGCCAGCAGCCCCGGGGGGACAGGCGGGGGCTCAGATACGCAGTATTTT.

This chain uses TRBV6-6 with TRBJ2-7; 12 bases fit TRBD2. The CDR3 is made up of 13 amino acids. With 8 bases clipped from V and 2 bases from J, the junction kept 1 base outside the gene matches. Germline V gene sequence: CDR1 MNHNY, CDR2 SVGAGI (reference sequence). This CDR3 is CASLAGGPYEQYF. The DNA of the CDR3 is TGTGCCAGCCTAGCGGGGGGGCCCTACGAGCAGTACTTC.

This clone was counted between two and nine times. V gene TRBV6-4 combines with J gene TRBJ2-1; 9 nucleotides match TRBD1. This CDR3 has 13 amino acids. The J segment lost 8 bases and the V segment lost 3 bases, leaving 2 bases of the junction unmatched. Germline-derived CDR1 and CDR2 are MRHNA and SNTAGT. Here the CDR3 DNA reads TGTGCCAGCAGTGAGGACAGGGGCGATGAGCAGTTCTTC. Amino acids: CASSEDRGDEQFF.

The CDR3 protein is CASSPQEGVGNQPQHF. CDR3 DNA sequence: TGTGCCAGCAGCCCCCAGGAGGGGGTAGGCAATCAGCCCCAGCATTTT. V gene TRBV7-8 combines with J gene TRBJ1-5, with TRBD1 as a possible D gene (6 bases). V was clipped by 5 bases and J by 2 bases, with 16 bases between them. Germline assignment: CDR1 SGHVS and CDR2 FQNEAQ. The CDR3 has 16 amino acids. The variable domain in full, with the rest retrieved from reference TRBV7-8 and TRBJ1-5, is GAGVSQSPRYKVAKRGQDVALRCDPISGHVSLFWYQQALGQGPEFLTYFQNEAQLDKSGLPSDRFFAERPEGSVSTLKIQRTQQEDSAVYLCASSPQEGVGNQPQHFGDGTRLSIL.

V is TRBV5-6 and J is TRBJ1-2; 7 bases are a match to TRBD1. This CDR3 is 13 amino acids long. V gave up 4 bases and J gave up 6 bases; unmatched junction bases: 6. Germline values: CDR1 SGHDT, CDR2 YYEEEE. The CDR3 nucleotides read TGTGCCAGCAGCAGAAGGACAGGCGATGGCTACACCTTC. Protein: CASSRRTGDGYTF.

The chain recombines TRBV7-2 with TRBJ2-3; the match to TRBD2 covers 9 bases. There are 13 residues in the CDR3. Losses at the gene ends were 7 bases for V and 4 bases for J; bases not matched to a gene: 3. Germline values: CDR1 SGHTA, CDR2 FQGNSA. The DNA of the CDR3 is TGTGCCAGCAAGCGGGGGGCCGCAGATACGCAGTATTTT. Amino acids: CASKRGAADTQYF.

The sample holds many counts of this clone. This chain joins TRBV6-6 and TRBJ2-5; D possibly uses TRBD1 or TRBD2 (6 bases each). Trimming took 5 bases from V and 3 from J, leaving 13 bases between them. Germline-derived CDR1 and CDR2 are MNHNY and SVGAGI (reference sequence). CDR3 length equals 14 residues. The CDR3 loop reads CASSDRGGKETQYF. The CDR3 bases are TGTGCCAGCAGTGATAGAGGGGGGAAAGAGACCCAGTACTTC.

This chain connects TRBV18 to TRBJ1-4, with D tentatively TRBD1 (5 bases). Germline CDR1 reads KGHSH; CDR2 reads LQKENI. V was clipped by 3 bases and J by 5 bases, with 7 bases between them. CDR3 length: 13 amino acids. The CDR3 DNA reads TGTGCCAGCTCACCGGGACGGAATGAAAAACTGTTTTTT. Its protein product is CASSPGRNEKLFF.

The chain employs TRBV2 and TRBJ1-3; D is uncertain. This CDR3 is 14 amino acids long. With 2 bases removed from V and 7 bases from J, the gap between germline ends came to 12 bases. Germline V lookup: CDR1 SNHLY, CDR2 FYNNEI. The CDR3 here is CASSERSTANTIYF. CDR3 coding DNA: TGTGCCAGCAGTGAAAGGTCAACCGCGAACACCATATATTTT.

The rearrangement uses TRBV5-1 and TRBJ2-5; D remains unclear. Per germline, CDR1 SGHRS and CDR2 YFSETQ. This CDR3 is built from 16 residues. V was trimmed by 4 bases and J by 1 base, leaving 17 bases between them. CDR3: CASSATPQGSQETQYF. For the CDR3, the DNA is TGCGCCAGCAGCGCCACTCCTCAAGGAAGCCAAGAGACCCAGTACTTC.

There are many counts of this clone. The chain combines TRBV2 with TRBJ2-3, with D possibly matching TRBD2 (6 bases). The V and J ends lost 5 bases and 12 bases respectively, with 12 bases between them. Germline V gene data show CDR1 as SNHLY and CDR2 as FYNNEI. The CDR3 covers 11 residues. CDR3 amino acids: CASSTGGFQYF. CDR3 in DNA: TGTGCCAGCAGTACCGGGGGATTCCAGTATTTT.

This clone was counted only a few times. The V gene is TRBV2, the J gene TRBJ2-2; 8 bases agree with TRBD1. With 5 bases clipped from V and 7 bases from J, the junction kept 9 bases outside the gene matches. The germline V gene encodes CDR1 SNHLY and CDR2 FYNNEI. The CDR3 contains 15 residues. The CDR3 DNA reads as TGTGCCAGCAGTCCGCGGACAGGGTTGGGCGGGGAGCTGTTTTTT. Translated: CASSPRTGLGGELFF.

The chain employs TRBV5-1 and TRBJ1-4; D gene ambiguous. Deletions cut 0 bases from V and 7 bases from J, with 13 bases between. Germline CDR1 reads SGHRS; CDR2 reads YFSETQ. This CDR3 contains 15 residues. DNA for the CDR3: TGCGCCAGCAGCTTGGGTCGCGCGGGGTCTGAAAAACTGTTTTTT. It is translated as CASSLGRAGSEKLFF.

This sequence joins TRBV30 and TRBJ1-2; unclear D gene. This CDR3 has 10 amino acids. Germline-derived CDR1 and CDR2 are GTSNPN and SVGIG (reference sequence). V lost 1 base, J lost 12 bases, and 9 bases lay in between. The CDR3, as DNA: TGTGCCTGGAGTGCCCAGTCCAACACCTTC. Translated, it gives CAWSAQSNTF.

At least ten counts were recorded for this clone. J is TRBJ2-2 and V is TRBV19, with D possibly matching TRBD1 (6 bases). Deletions cut 4 bases from V and 4 bases from J, with 16 bases between. Germline V gene data show CDR1 as LNHDA and CDR2 as SQIVND (reference sequence). There are 16 residues in the CDR3. The DNA of the CDR3 is TGTGCCAGTAGTACCCCCCAGGGGTCGGTCACCGGGGAGCTGTTTTTT. Its translation: CASSTPQGSVTGELFF.